The rows below give T cell receptor beta chains drawn from one sample of a study of vaccination and CD4 T cells after COVID-19. Via MiXCR, TCRdb re-called the PCR reads, giving one row per CDR3 protein. The repertoire holds some 10,000 distinct CDR3 sequences, about 40% seen once, with about 15% in the top ten. These receptors have no known antigen. Specimen: CD4+ T cells from blood, cultured in vitro. The receptors come from a human donor in good health. Both conserved end residues are part of each CDR3. A D gene is named only where the DNA matches it firmly. Clone size is not always given. Where it is, it says once, few, many or a class for expanded clones.

d_call: NA
clone_size: NA
v_call: TRBV20-1
j_call: TRBJ2-5
cdr3_nt: TGCAGTGCTGGCCCCACTCAAGAGACCCAGTACTTC
cdr3_aa: CSAGPTQETQYF

d_call: NA
clone_size: few
v_call: TRBV7-2
j_call: TRBJ1-1
cdr3_nt: TGTGCCAGCAGCTTAGATCCAGGGAGCACTGAAGCTTTCTTT
cdr3_aa: CASSLDPGSTEAFF

d_call: TRBD1
clone_size: NA
v_call: TRBV12-3/TRBV12-4
j_call: TRBJ2-1
cdr3_nt: TGTGCCAGCAGTTTACGGGACAGGGGGCTTATACTAGGATCGCAGTTCTTC
cdr3_aa: CASSLRDRGLILGSQFF

d_call: TRBD1
clone_size: few
v_call: TRBV2
j_call: TRBJ2-5
cdr3_nt: TGTGCCAGCAGGCCGGACAGGGGGAACCAAGAGACCCAGTACTTC
cdr3_aa: CASRPDRGNQETQYF

d_call: NA
clone_size: once
v_call: TRBV9
j_call: TRBJ1-6
cdr3_nt: TGTGCCAGCAGCGACGGGGGTAATTCACCCCTCCACTTT
cdr3_aa: CASSDGGNSPLHF

d_call: TRBD1
clone_size: few
v_call: TRBV6-2/TRBV6-3
j_call: TRBJ1-6
cdr3_nt: TGTGCCAGCAGCCCCCTCGGGACAGGCGTTAATTCACCCCTCCACTTT
cdr3_aa: CASSPLGTGVNSPLHF

d_call: NA
clone_size: few
v_call: TRBV6-1
j_call: TRBJ1-5
cdr3_nt: TGTGCCAGCAGTGAAGGCGGAGATAGCAATCAGCCCCAGCATTTT
cdr3_aa: CASSEGGDSNQPQHF

d_call: NA
clone_size: few
v_call: TRBV6-2/TRBV6-3
j_call: TRBJ2-2
cdr3_nt: TGTGCCAGCAGTCAAGACACCGGGGAGCTGTTTTTT
cdr3_aa: CASSQDTGELFF

d_call: NA
clone_size: NA
v_call: TRBV28
j_call: TRBJ2-3
cdr3_nt: TGTGCCAGCAGTTTATCTGGGCCCACAGATACGCAGTATTTT
cdr3_aa: CASSLSGPTDTQYF

d_call: NA
clone_size: NA
v_call: TRBV20-1
j_call: TRBJ1-4
cdr3_nt: TGCAGTGCGGACCAGACGGGGGGGGAAAAACTGTTTTTT
cdr3_aa: CSADQTGGEKLFF

d_call: TRBD1
clone_size: NA
v_call: TRBV6-1
j_call: TRBJ1-5
cdr3_nt: TGTGCCAGCAGCTCGACAGGGGACAATCAGCCCCAGCATTTT
cdr3_aa: CASSSTGDNQPQHF

d_call: TRBD1
clone_size: NA
v_call: TRBV6-1
j_call: TRBJ1-1
cdr3_nt: TGTGCCAGCACCGGACAGGGAGGGTGGGTCACTGAAGCTTTCTTT
cdr3_aa: CASTGQGGWVTEAFF

d_call: TRBD2
clone_size: NA
v_call: TRBV6-1
j_call: TRBJ2-1
cdr3_nt: TGTGCCAGCAGTCCCGGGACTAGTAATGAGCAGTTCTTC
cdr3_aa: CASSPGTSNEQFF

d_call: NA
clone_size: NA
v_call: TRBV6-2/TRBV6-3
j_call: TRBJ2-4
cdr3_nt: TGTGCCAGCAGTTACTTCGTGGACGCCAAAAACATTCAGTACTTC
cdr3_aa: CASSYFVDAKNIQYF

d_call: NA
clone_size: NA
v_call: TRBV28
j_call: TRBJ2-7
cdr3_nt: TGTGCCAGCAGGTCCCTGTACGGATACGAGCAGTACTTC
cdr3_aa: CASRSLYGYEQYF

d_call: TRBD2
clone_size: NA
v_call: TRBV7-2
j_call: TRBJ2-3
cdr3_nt: TGTGCCAGCAGCTTCAGCGGGAGGGTCACAGATACGCAGTATTTT
cdr3_aa: CASSFSGRVTDTQYF

d_call: NA
clone_size: NA
v_call: TRBV11-2
j_call: TRBJ2-7
cdr3_nt: TGTGCCAGCAGCTTAAGACTCTCGAGCGACGAGCAGTACTTC
cdr3_aa: CASSLRLSSDEQYF

d_call: NA
clone_size: NA
v_call: TRBV7-8
j_call: TRBJ2-7
cdr3_nt: TGTGCCAGCAGCTTAGCGCCGAGCGGCCGAGGCTACGAGCAGTACTTC
cdr3_aa: CASSLAPSGRGYEQYF

d_call: NA
clone_size: few
v_call: TRBV7-9
j_call: TRBJ2-1
cdr3_nt: TGTGCCAGCAGCTTAATCGCTGAGCAGTTCTTC
cdr3_aa: CASSLIAEQFF

d_call: NA
clone_size: NA
v_call: TRBV28
j_call: TRBJ2-3
cdr3_nt: TGTGCCAGCAGTTTAGACACGGATACAGATACGCAGTATTTT
cdr3_aa: CASSLDTDTDTQYF

d_call: TRBD1
clone_size: NA
v_call: TRBV7-6
j_call: TRBJ1-2
cdr3_nt: TGTGCCAGCAGCTTATCAGGGGGGGACTATGGCTACACCTTC
cdr3_aa: CASSLSGGDYGYTF

d_call: NA
clone_size: NA
v_call: TRBV27
j_call: TRBJ2-3
cdr3_nt: TGTGCCAGCAGCCCCCGATCCGTCGATACGCAGTATTTT
cdr3_aa: CASSPRSVDTQYF

d_call: NA
clone_size: few
v_call: TRBV27
j_call: TRBJ2-7
cdr3_nt: TGTGCCAGCAGTTTATCTTTCCCTCTCCCCTACGAGCAGTACTTC
cdr3_aa: CASSLSFPLPYEQYF

d_call: TRBD2
clone_size: NA
v_call: TRBV28
j_call: TRBJ2-5
cdr3_nt: TGTGCCAGCAGTTTACCGGGAGGGAACAGCGGGAAAGAGACCCAGTACTTC
cdr3_aa: CASSLPGGNSGKETQYF

d_call: TRBD2
clone_size: NA
v_call: TRBV7-2
j_call: TRBJ2-5
cdr3_nt: TGTGCCAGCAGCTTAGTGGCGGGAGTCATGGAGACCCAGTACTTC
cdr3_aa: CASSLVAGVMETQYF

d_call: TRBD1
clone_size: few
v_call: TRBV28
j_call: TRBJ1-2
cdr3_nt: TGTGCCAGCAGGGACAGGGGGGAAGCTAACTATGGCTACACCTTC
cdr3_aa: CASRDRGEANYGYTF

d_call: TRBD2
clone_size: NA
v_call: TRBV27
j_call: TRBJ2-1
cdr3_nt: TGTGCCAGCAGTCGTAGTGCGGGAGGGGTAGGCTACAATGAGCAGTTCTTC
cdr3_aa: CASSRSAGGVGYNEQFF

d_call: TRBD2
clone_size: NA
v_call: TRBV6-2/TRBV6-3
j_call: TRBJ2-1
cdr3_nt: TGTGCCAGCAGTTACTCGACTAGCGCGGCCTACAATGAGCAGTTCTTC
cdr3_aa: CASSYSTSAAYNEQFF

d_call: NA
clone_size: few
v_call: TRBV28
j_call: TRBJ1-4
cdr3_nt: TGTGCCAGCAGTTTAACAGGGCACCGTGAAAAACTGTTTTTT
cdr3_aa: CASSLTGHREKLFF

d_call: TRBD2
clone_size: NA
v_call: TRBV7-3
j_call: TRBJ2-1
cdr3_nt: TGTGCCAGCAGCTCCCTAGCGGGAGTTGTCAATGAGCAGTTCTTC
cdr3_aa: CASSSLAGVVNEQFF

d_call: NA
clone_size: few
v_call: TRBV7-2
j_call: TRBJ2-7
cdr3_nt: TGTGCCAGCACCCGAAATCCTGGAACCTACGAGCAGTACTTC
cdr3_aa: CASTRNPGTYEQYF

d_call: NA
clone_size: few
v_call: TRBV19
j_call: TRBJ1-5
cdr3_nt: TGTGCCAGTAGTATTACCCGGGGTCGTAGCGATCAGCCCCAGCATTTT
cdr3_aa: CASSITRGRSDQPQHF

d_call: TRBD1
clone_size: NA
v_call: TRBV19
j_call: TRBJ2-3
cdr3_nt: TGTGCCAGTAGTAAGGGGACAGGGACTAGCACAGATACGCAGTATTTT
cdr3_aa: CASSKGTGTSTDTQYF

d_call: NA
clone_size: NA
v_call: TRBV4-2
j_call: TRBJ1-1
cdr3_nt: TGTGCCAGCAGCCAAGATCCGTGGGTGAACACTGAAGCTTTCTTT
cdr3_aa: CASSQDPWVNTEAFF

d_call: TRBD2
clone_size: NA
v_call: TRBV20-1
j_call: TRBJ2-5
cdr3_nt: TGCAGTGCTAAACCCCAAGCGGGAGGAGAGACCCAGTACTTC
cdr3_aa: CSAKPQAGGETQYF

d_call: TRBD2
clone_size: few
v_call: TRBV7-2
j_call: TRBJ2-5
cdr3_nt: TGTGCCAGCAGCTTAGTGGGGACTAGCGGGAAAGAGACCCAGTACTTC
cdr3_aa: CASSLVGTSGKETQYF

d_call: TRBD2
clone_size: NA
v_call: TRBV7-2
j_call: TRBJ2-1
cdr3_nt: TGTGCCAGCACCGGGACTAGCGGGAGGAATGAGCAGTTCTTC
cdr3_aa: CASTGTSGRNEQFF

d_call: NA
clone_size: NA
v_call: TRBV6-4
j_call: TRBJ2-6
cdr3_nt: TGTGCCAGCAGTACCCGGGAGTCTCCCTCTGGGGCCAACGTCCTGACTTTC
cdr3_aa: CASSTRESPSGANVLTF

d_call: TRBD2
clone_size: NA
v_call: TRBV20-1
j_call: TRBJ2-1
cdr3_nt: TGCAGTGCTCCTCGGACTAGCGGAAACAATGAGCAGTTCTTC
cdr3_aa: CSAPRTSGNNEQFF

d_call: NA
clone_size: few
v_call: TRBV6-5
j_call: TRBJ1-1
cdr3_nt: TGTGCCAGCAGTTACTCGACAGGAAACACTGAAGCTTTCTTT
cdr3_aa: CASSYSTGNTEAFF

d_call: NA
clone_size: NA
v_call: TRBV30
j_call: TRBJ1-1
cdr3_nt: TGTGCCTGGAGTGGAGGGGTCGGGAACACTGAAGCTTTCTTT
cdr3_aa: CAWSGGVGNTEAFF

d_call: NA
clone_size: NA
v_call: TRBV6-5
j_call: TRBJ2-1
cdr3_nt: TGTGCCAGCAGTTTTGGTTCGCAGGAGCAGTTCTTC
cdr3_aa: CASSFGSQEQFF

d_call: NA
clone_size: few
v_call: TRBV27
j_call: TRBJ2-3
cdr3_nt: TGTGCCAGCATTCCAGACAGTTTGACTACCTTCTTT
cdr3_aa: CASIPDSLTTFF

d_call: NA
clone_size: NA
v_call: TRBV6-4
j_call: TRBJ2-1
cdr3_nt: TGTGCCAGCAGTGACTTGGCTACTAGTGACAATGAGCAGTTCTTC
cdr3_aa: CASSDLATSDNEQFF

d_call: NA
clone_size: few
v_call: TRBV27
j_call: TRBJ2-6
cdr3_nt: TGTGCCAGCACCCTAGACAACTCTGGGGCCAACGTCCTGACTTTC
cdr3_aa: CASTLDNSGANVLTF

d_call: TRBD1
clone_size: NA
v_call: TRBV10-3
j_call: TRBJ2-7
cdr3_nt: TGTGCCACTCAGGGACAGGGCTACGAGCAGTACTTC
cdr3_aa: CATQGQGYEQYF

d_call: NA
clone_size: NA
v_call: TRBV7-8
j_call: TRBJ2-1
cdr3_nt: TGTGCCAGCAGCTTGTTGGGTGAGCAGTTCTTC
cdr3_aa: CASSLLGEQFF

d_call: TRBD1
clone_size: NA
v_call: TRBV20-1
j_call: TRBJ1-2
cdr3_nt: TGCAGTGCTACGCGTGGCAGGGGGGTCGGAAACTATGGCTACACCTTC
cdr3_aa: CSATRGRGVGNYGYTF

d_call: TRBD1
clone_size: NA
v_call: TRBV20-1
j_call: TRBJ1-1
cdr3_nt: TGCAGTGCTAGAGCAGCAGGGGGCCGAACTGAAGCTTTCTTT
cdr3_aa: CSARAAGGRTEAFF